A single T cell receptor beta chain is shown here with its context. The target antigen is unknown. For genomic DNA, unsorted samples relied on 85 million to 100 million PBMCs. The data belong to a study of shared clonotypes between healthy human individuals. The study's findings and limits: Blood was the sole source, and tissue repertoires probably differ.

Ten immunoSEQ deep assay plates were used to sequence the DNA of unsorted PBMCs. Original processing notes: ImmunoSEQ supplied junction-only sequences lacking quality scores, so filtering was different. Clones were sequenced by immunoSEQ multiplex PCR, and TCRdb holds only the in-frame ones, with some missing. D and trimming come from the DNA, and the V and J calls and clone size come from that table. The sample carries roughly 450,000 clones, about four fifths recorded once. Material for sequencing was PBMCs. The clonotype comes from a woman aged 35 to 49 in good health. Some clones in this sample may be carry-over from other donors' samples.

The CDR3 reads CATSWTADSNQPQHF. CDR3 sequence (DNA): TGTGCCACCAGCTGGACAGCAGATAGCAATCAGCCCCAGCATTTT. The chain carries TRBV15 and TRBJ1-5; possibly TRBD1 for D (6 bases). The CDR3 extends over 15 amino acids. Trimming removed 5 bases at V and 0 bases at J, with 11 bases between. From germline, CDR1 is LNHNV and CDR2 YYDKDF (reference sequence).